Only a few counts were recorded for the clone carrying this T cell receptor beta chain. The table came from immunoSEQ multiplex PCR; TCRdb's copy has only in-frame clones and leaves some out. The sample includes 60,000 to 65,000 clones, roughly 90% of them seen just once. This sample is drawn from a study of OX40 agonist ivuxolimab in advanced cancers. Germline lookup yields CDR1 SQVTM and CDR2 ANQGSEA. The CDR3 is 12 residues long. V lost 4 bases and J 3 bases, leaving 7 bases between the germline ends. V and J are TRBV29-1 and TRBJ1-5; D not resolved. The specimen was CD4+ or CD8+ T cells sorted from blood, collected in a trial of the OX40 agonist ivuxolimab. This TCR came from an adult with an advanced solid tumor such as melanoma, head and neck, liver or kidney cancer. CDR3 residues: CSVGADNQPQHF. Here the CDR3 DNA reads TGCAGCGTTGGGGCAGACAATCAGCCCCAGCATTTT.